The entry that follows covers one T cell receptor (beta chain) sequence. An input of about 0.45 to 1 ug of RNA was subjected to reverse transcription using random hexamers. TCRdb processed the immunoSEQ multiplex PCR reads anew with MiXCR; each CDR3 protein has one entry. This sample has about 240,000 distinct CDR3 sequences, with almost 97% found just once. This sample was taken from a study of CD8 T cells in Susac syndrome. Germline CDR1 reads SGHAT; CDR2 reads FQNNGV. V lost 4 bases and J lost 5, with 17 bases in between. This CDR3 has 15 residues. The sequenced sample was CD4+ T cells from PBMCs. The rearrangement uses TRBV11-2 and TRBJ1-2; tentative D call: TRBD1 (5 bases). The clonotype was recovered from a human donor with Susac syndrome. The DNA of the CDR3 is TGTGCCAGCAGCTCCCCCCGGGACGGACCTTATGGCTACACCTTC. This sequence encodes CASSSPRDGPYGYTF. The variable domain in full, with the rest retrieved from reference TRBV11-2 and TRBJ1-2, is EAGVAQSPRYKIIEKRQSVAFWCNPISGHATLYWYQQILGQGPKLLIQFQNNGVVDDSQLPKDRFSAERLKGVDSTLKIQPAKLEDSAVYLCASSSPRDGPYGYTFGSGTRLTVV.